This T cell receptor beta chain originates from a study of blood T cell repertoires in COVID-19. Looking at the study overall: Whether acute or convalescent, the COVID-19 samples came from the United States, Italy and Spain.

With V trimmed by 2 bases and J by 6 bases, 5 bases remained unmatched. Germline CDR1 and CDR2: KGHDR and SFDVKD. The CDR3 totals 14 residues. This clone has a single count. In the authors' workflow: How many nucleated cells were present was estimated from reference gene primer amplification. Using immunoSEQ multiplex PCR, the repertoire was profiled, and TCRdb retains in-frame clones only, with some absent. Clone size and the V and J calls come from that table; the DNA yielded D and trimming. The table includes roughly 290,000 clones, 85% to 90% detected once. This sequence was found in a man aged 30 to 39 with acute or convalescent COVID-19. This chain joins TRBV24-1 and TRBJ1-2; 7 nucleotides align to TRBD1. Source material: peripheral blood. In DNA, the CDR3 is TGTGCCACCAGTGATTCCGACAGGGCTGATGGCTACACCTTC. It encodes CATSDSDRADGYTF.